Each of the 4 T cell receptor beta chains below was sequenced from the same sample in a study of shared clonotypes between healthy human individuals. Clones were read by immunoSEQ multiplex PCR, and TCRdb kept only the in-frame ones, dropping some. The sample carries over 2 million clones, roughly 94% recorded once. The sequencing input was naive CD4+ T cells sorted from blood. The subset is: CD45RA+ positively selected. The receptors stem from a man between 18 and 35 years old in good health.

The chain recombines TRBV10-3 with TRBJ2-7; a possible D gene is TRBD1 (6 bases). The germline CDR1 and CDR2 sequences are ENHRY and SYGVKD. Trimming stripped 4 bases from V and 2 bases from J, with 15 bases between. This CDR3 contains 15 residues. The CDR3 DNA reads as TGTGCCATCAGTGCCGCGGAGACAGGCCCCTACGAGCAGTACTTC. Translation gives CAISAAETGPYEQYF.

CDR3 sequence (DNA): TGTGCCAGCAGGAAACTCACAGGGGGCGGAGAGACCCAGTACTTC. Amino acids: CASRKLTGGGETQYF. The chain joins TRBV2 to TRBJ2-5, with 9 bases that match TRBD1. This CDR3 is 15 amino acids long. V shed 6 bases and J 4 bases; nucleotides not matched to a gene: 9. Germline CDR1 reads SNHLY; CDR2 reads FYNNEI. Filled out from reference TRBV2 and TRBJ2-5, the complete variable domain reads EPEVTQTPSHQVTQMGQEVILRCVPISNHLYFYWYRQILGQKVEFLVSFYNNEISEKSEIFDDQFSVERPDGSNFTLKIRSTKLEDSAMYFCASRKLTGGGETQYFGPGTRLLVL.

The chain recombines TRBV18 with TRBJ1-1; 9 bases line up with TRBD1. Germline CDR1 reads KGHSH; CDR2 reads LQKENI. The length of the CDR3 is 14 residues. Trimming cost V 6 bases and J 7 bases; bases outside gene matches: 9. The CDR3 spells CASSLSTGGYEAFF. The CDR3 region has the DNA TGTGCCAGCTCCCTTTCGACAGGGGGATATGAAGCTTTCTTT. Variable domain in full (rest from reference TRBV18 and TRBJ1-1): NAGVMQNPRHLVRRRGQEARLRCSPMKGHSHVYWYRQLPEEGLKFMVYLQKENIIDESGMPKERFSAEFPKEGPSILRIQQVVRGDSAAYFCASSLSTGGYEAFFGQGTRLTVV.

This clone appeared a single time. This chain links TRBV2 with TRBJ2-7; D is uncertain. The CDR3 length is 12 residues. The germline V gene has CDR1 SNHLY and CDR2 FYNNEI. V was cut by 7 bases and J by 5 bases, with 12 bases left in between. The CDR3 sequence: CASTVVGNEQYF. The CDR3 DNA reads TGTGCCAGCACGGTCGTAGGGAACGAGCAGTACTTC.